This entry describes one T cell receptor (beta chain). This CDR3 is built from 16 residues. CDR1 is MNHNS, CDR2 SASEGT, per germline. V was trimmed by 4 bases and J by 4 bases, leaving 19 bases between them. The time point: after dendritic cell vaccination, including at tumor progression/relapse. The sample comes from a study of glioma-infiltrating T cells after dendritic cell vaccination. Study-level background: Samples are from glioblastoma patients in Phase I and II dendritic cell vaccine trials.

Profiled with immunoSEQ multiplex PCR; TCRdb holds only in-frame clones, not every one. Seen here are 100,000 to 120,000 clones, around 90% observed once, and the top ten hold roughly 2.8%. The TCR originated in a human donor with glioblastoma. This sample comprised blood, obtained after dendritic cell vaccination. The V and J genes are TRBV6-1 and TRBJ1-2; D is possibly TRBD1 (5 bases). In DNA, the CDR3 is TGTGCCAGCAGTGTTGTCGGAGTGTGGGGCTCCTATGGCTACACCTTC. Its translation is CASSVVGVWGSYGYTF.